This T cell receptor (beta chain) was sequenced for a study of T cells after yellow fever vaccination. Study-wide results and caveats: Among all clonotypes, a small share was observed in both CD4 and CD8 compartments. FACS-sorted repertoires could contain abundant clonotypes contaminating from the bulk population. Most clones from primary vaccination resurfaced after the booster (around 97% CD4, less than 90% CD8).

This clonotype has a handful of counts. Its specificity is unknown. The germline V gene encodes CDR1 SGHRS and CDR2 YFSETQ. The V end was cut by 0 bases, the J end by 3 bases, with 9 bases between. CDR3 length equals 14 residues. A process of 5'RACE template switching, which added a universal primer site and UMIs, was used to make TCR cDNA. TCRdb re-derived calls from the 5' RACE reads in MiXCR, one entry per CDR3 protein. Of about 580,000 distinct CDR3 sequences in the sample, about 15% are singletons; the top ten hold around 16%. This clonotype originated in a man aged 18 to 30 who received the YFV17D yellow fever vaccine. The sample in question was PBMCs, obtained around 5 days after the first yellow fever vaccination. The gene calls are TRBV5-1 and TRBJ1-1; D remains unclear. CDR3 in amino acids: CASSLDGPHTEAFF. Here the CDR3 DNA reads TGCGCCAGCAGCTTGGACGGACCTCACACTGAAGCTTTCTTT.